This TCR beta chain was captured in a study of cytomegalovirus exposure and HLA in healthy donors. About the study: There were under 130 million unique TCR beta sequences, drawn from some 180 million T cells, in an earlier analysis.

Regarding the study as a whole: A missense DCLRE1C variant was associated with V- and J-gene trimming of TCR beta chains in a later analysis, and an independent cohort replicated the association.

Trimming removed 5 bases from V and 2 bases from J; junction bases left unmatched: 10. CDR1 and CDR2 from the germline V gene are MDHEN and SYDVKM. CDR3 length equals 16 residues. Primers included in the PCR were 60 Vbeta and 13 Jbeta primers. TCRdb's copy holds only in-frame clones and misses some; the assay was immunoSEQ multiplex PCR. The table lists 110,000 or so clones, under 90% of them singletons. In regard to this clone: Its antigen remains unidentified.

The receptor comes from a woman between 40 and 50 years old in good health and CMV-seronegative. Sequencing was done on a sample of PBMCs. This sequence joins TRBV28 and TRBJ2-7; 9 bases agree with TRBD1. The CDR3 sequence is CASSGYEQGAPYEQYF. CDR3 bases: TGTGCCAGCAGTGGATATGAACAGGGGGCCCCCTACGAGCAGTACTTC.